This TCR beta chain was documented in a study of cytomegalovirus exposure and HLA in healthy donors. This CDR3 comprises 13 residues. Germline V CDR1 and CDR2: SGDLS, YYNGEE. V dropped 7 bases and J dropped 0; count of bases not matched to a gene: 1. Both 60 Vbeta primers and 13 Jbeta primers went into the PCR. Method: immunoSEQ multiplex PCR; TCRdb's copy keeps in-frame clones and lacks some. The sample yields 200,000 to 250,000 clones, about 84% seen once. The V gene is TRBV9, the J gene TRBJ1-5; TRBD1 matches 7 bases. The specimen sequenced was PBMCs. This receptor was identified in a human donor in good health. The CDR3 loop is CASGTDSNQPQHF. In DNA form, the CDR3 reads TGTGCCAGCGGGACAGATAGCAATCAGCCCCAGCATTTT.